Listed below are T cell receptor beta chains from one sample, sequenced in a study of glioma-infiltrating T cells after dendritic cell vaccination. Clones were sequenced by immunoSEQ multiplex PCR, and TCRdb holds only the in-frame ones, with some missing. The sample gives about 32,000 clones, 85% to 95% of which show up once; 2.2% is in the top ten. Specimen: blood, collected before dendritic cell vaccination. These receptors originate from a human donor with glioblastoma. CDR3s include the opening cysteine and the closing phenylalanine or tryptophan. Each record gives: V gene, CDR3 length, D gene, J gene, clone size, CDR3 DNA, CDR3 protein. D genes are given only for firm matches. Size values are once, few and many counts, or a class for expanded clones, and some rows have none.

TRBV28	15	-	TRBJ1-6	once	TGTGCCAGCAGTTCTCCAGGGTACGGTAATTCCCCCCTCCACTTT	CASSSPGYGNSPLHF
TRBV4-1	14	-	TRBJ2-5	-	TGCGCCAGCAGCCAAGGGTTGAGAAAAGAGACCCAGTACTTC	CASSQGLRKETQYF
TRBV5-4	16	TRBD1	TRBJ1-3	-	TGTGCCAGCAGCTTGGCGGGACAGGGATCTGGAAACACCATATATTTT	CASSLAGQGSGNTIYF
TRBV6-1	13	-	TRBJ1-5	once	TGTGCCAGCAGTGAGCGGCTGGATCAGCCCCAGCATTTT	CASSERLDQPQHF
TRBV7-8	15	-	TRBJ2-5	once	TGTGCCAGCTCCCACGGGGGGCCGAGGCAAGAGACCCAGTACTTC	CASSHGGPRQETQYF
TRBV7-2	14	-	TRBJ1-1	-	TGTGCCAGCAGGAGAGGGTCGAGGGAAACTGAAGCTTTCTTT	CASRRGSRETEAFF
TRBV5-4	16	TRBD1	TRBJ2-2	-	TGTGCCAGCAGCCTTACCGGGACAGGAAAAACCGGGGAGCTGTTTTTT	CASSLTGTGKTGELFF
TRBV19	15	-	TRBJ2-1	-	TGTGCCAGTAGTGACATGCCAAGCCCGTACAATGAGCAGTTCTTC	CASSDMPSPYNEQFF
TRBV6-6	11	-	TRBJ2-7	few	TGTGCCAGCACCGTTCTTTACGAGCAGTACTTC	CASTVLYEQYF
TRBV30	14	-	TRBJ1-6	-	TGTGCCTGGAGTTCGGGGAGTTTCAATTCACCCCTCCACTTT	CAWSSGSFNSPLHF
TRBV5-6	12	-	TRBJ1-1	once	TGTGCCAGCAGCTTGCGGGGCACTGAAGCTTTCTTT	CASSLRGTEAFF
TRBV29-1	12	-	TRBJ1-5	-	TGCAGCGTTGGAGGCAGCAATCAGCCCCAGCATTTT	CSVGGSNQPQHF
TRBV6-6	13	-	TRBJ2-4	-	TGTGCCAGCAGTCCCCTCGACCCTGAGGGAGAGTACTTC	CASSPLDPEGEYF
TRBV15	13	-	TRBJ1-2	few	TGTGCCACCAGCAGAGAATGGGGGGATGGCTACACCTTC	CATSREWGDGYTF
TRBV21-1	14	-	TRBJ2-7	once	TGTGCCAGCAGTCCCGGGACTAGACCATACGAGCAGTACTTC	CASSPGTRPYEQYF
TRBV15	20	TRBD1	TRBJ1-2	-	TGTGCCACCAGCAGAGAGATCCTGTGGACAGGGGGCGGATCATACTATGGCTACACCTTC	CATSREILWTGGGSYYGYTF
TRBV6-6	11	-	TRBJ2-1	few	TGTGCCAGCGTACAGTACAATGAGCAGTTCTTC	CASVQYNEQFF
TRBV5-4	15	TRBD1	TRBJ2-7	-	TGTGCCAGCAGCCCCCGACAGGGGGCAATCGACGAGCAGTACTTC	CASSPRQGAIDEQYF
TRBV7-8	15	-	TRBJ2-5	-	TGTGCCAGCAGCTTATGGGGAGGTACGGTGGAGACCCAGTACTTC	CASSLWGGTVETQYF
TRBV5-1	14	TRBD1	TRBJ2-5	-	TGCGCCAGCAGCTGGGGACAGCTCCAAGAGACCCAGTACTTC	CASSWGQLQETQYF
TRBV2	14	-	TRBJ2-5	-	TGTGCCAGCAGTGCGTCCAGTTACCAAGAGACCCAGTACTTC	CASSASSYQETQYF
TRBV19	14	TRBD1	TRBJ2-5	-	TGTGCCAGTAGGGAGACAGGGGGCACAGAGACCCAGTACTTC	CASRETGGTETQYF
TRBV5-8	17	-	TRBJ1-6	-	TGTGCCAGCAGCCTAAGGAGGGCAGTCAGATCTAATTCCCCCCTCCACTTT	CASSLRRAVRSNSPLHF
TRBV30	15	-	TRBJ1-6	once	TGTGCCTGGAGCCTCGGGAACTCCTATAATTCACCCCTCCACTTT	CAWSLGNSYNSPLHF
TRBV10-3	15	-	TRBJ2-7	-	TGTGCCATCAGTGACCACGGGCGGGGCTACTACGAGCAGTACTTC	CAISDHGRGYYEQYF
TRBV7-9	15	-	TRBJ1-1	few	TGTGCCAGCAGACCCCAGGGGTCCGTGAACACTGAAGCTTTCTTT	CASRPQGSVNTEAFF
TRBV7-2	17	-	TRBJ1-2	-	TGTGCCAGCAGCTTAGCGGAAACAGGGTTAGGCAGCTATGGCTACACCTTC	CASSLAETGLGSYGYTF
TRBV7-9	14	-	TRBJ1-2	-	TGTGCCAGCAGCTTACTGGACACGATCTATGGCTACACCTTC	CASSLLDTIYGYTF
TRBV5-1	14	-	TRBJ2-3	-	TGCGCCAGCACTGGCGGGGCTGGCACAGATACGCAGTATTTT	CASTGGAGTDTQYF
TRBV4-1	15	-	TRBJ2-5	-	TGCGCCAGCAGCCCTTTTTCGGGGGGCCAGGAGACCCAGTACTTC	CASSPFSGGQETQYF
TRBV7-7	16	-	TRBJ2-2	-	TGTGCTAGCAGCTTAGAAGCTGGAGTTAACACCGGGGAGCTGTTTTTT	CASSLEAGVNTGELFF
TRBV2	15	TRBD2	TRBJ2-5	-	TGTGCCAGCAGTCCCGTTCGGACTAGCGCGGAGACCCAGTACTTC	CASSPVRTSAETQYF
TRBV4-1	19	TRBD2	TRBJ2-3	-	TGCGCCAGCAGCCAAGAAGGTCCAGCGGGGGGGCAGGGCACAGATACGCAGTATTTT	CASSQEGPAGGQGTDTQYF
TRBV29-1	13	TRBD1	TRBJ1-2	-	TGCAGCTTTACAGGGGGGGCTAACTATGGCTACACCTTC	CSFTGGANYGYTF
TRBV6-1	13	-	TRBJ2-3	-	TGTGCCAGCAGTGAAATTTCCGCAGATACGCAGTATTTT	CASSEISADTQYF
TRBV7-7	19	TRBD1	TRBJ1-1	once	TGTGCTAGCAGCTTACCGCGACAGGGAGTTACCGTTTTGAACACTGAAGCTTTCTTT	CASSLPRQGVTVLNTEAFF
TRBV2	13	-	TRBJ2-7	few	TGTGCCAGCAGTGAAGCTGCAGGATACGAGCAGTACTTC	CASSEAAGYEQYF
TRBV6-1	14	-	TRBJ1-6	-	TGTGCCAGCAGCCGGCGACAGGAGAATTCACCCCTCCACTTT	CASSRRQENSPLHF
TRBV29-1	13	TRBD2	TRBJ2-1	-	TGCAGCGTTGTAGGGGACTATTACAATGAGCAGTTCTTC	CSVVGDYYNEQFF
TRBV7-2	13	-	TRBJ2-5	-	TGTGCCAGCAGCAATTACAGGGTAGAGACCCAGTACTTC	CASSNYRVETQYF
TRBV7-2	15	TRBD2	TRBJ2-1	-	TGTGCCAGCAGCTTAGGGGGGACTAGCGGGGGTGAGCAGTTCTTC	CASSLGGTSGGEQFF